The rows below give T cell receptor beta chains drawn from one sample of a study of radiation and T cells in renal cell carcinoma. The repertoire was sequenced with immunoSEQ multiplex PCR; TCRdb's copy has only in-frame clones and lacks some. The repertoire includes about 95,000 clones, less than 90% of them detected once, and 6.5% to 8.5% sits in the top ten. Source: blood, taken from a patient whose treatment included radiotherapy and nephrectomy. Every receptor here comes from a man aged 50-59 years with renal cell carcinoma. Each CDR3 is given with its conserved first and last residue. A D gene is named only where the DNA matches it firmly. A clone size is listed for some rows: how often the clone was seen (once, few, many), or a class if it is expanded.

size,V,D,J,DNA,CDR3
once,TRBV27,NA,TRBJ1-5,TGTGCCAGCAGGAGGTCAGGGATGGGCAATCAGCCCCAGCATTTT,CASRRSGMGNQPQHF
NA,TRBV27,TRBD2,TRBJ2-1,TGTGCCAGCAGCTCACCCGGGGGACTAGCGGGAGTCTACAATGAGCAGTTCTTC,CASSSPGGLAGVYNEQFF
NA,TRBV15,NA,TRBJ1-1,TGTGCCACCAGCAGAGATTTCCAGGGGAGTGAGAACACTGAAGCTTTCTTT,CATSRDFQGSENTEAFF
few,TRBV4-1,TRBD2,TRBJ2-3,TGCGCCAGACCTCAGAGGACTAGCGGGGGGGCCACTGGCACAGATACGCAGTATTTT,CARPQRTSGGATGTDTQYF
NA,TRBV5-1,TRBD1,TRBJ2-6,TGCGCCAGCAGCCTAGAAAAACACTTGGACAGGGGAGGTTCTGGGGCCAACGTCCTGACTTTC,CASSLEKHLDRGGSGANVLTF
once,TRBV5-4,NA,TRBJ1-2,TGTGCCAGCAGCTTGGAAGGAGGACCTCGTGGCTACACCTTC,CASSLEGGPRGYTF
NA,TRBV7-9,NA,TRBJ1-2,TGTGCCAGCAGCTTAACGGGCTATGGCTACACCTTC,CASSLTGYGYTF
NA,TRBV5-4,NA,TRBJ2-5,TGTGCCAGCAGCTTGCTGGACGATACGGGGGAGACCCAGTACTTC,CASSLLDDTGETQYF
NA,TRBV30,NA,TRBJ1-2,TGTGCCTGGAGGGGATACAGGGAATTAGCTAACTATGGCTACACCTTC,CAWRGYRELANYGYTF
NA,TRBV7-9,TRBD1,TRBJ1-4,TGTGCCAGCAGCTTAGGGTTGCAGGGGGAAGAAAAACTGTTTTTT,CASSLGLQGEEKLFF
few,TRBV28,TRBD1,TRBJ2-7,TGTGCCAGCAGGGCAGGGGGCTTGTACGAGCAGTACTTC,CASRAGGLYEQYF
NA,TRBV4-1,NA,TRBJ2-7,TGCGCCAGCAGCCAAGGTCTGGATTCCTACGAGCAGTACTTC,CASSQGLDSYEQYF
NA,TRBV5-4,TRBD2,TRBJ2-3,TGTGCCAGCAGCTCTTGGGGGGGACCCTCGGGGACAGATACGCAGTATTTT,CASSSWGGPSGTDTQYF
NA,TRBV5-1,NA,TRBJ2-1,TGCGCCAGCAGCAAAGGTGATCCCTCCTACAATGAGCAGTTCTTC,CASSKGDPSYNEQFF
few,TRBV2,TRBD2,TRBJ2-1,TGTGCCAGCAGTTCTAGCGGGAGCTCCTACAATGAGCAGTTCTTC,CASSSSGSSYNEQFF
NA,TRBV5-4,TRBD2,TRBJ2-7,TGTGCCAGCAGCGCGGGGGGACCGACGGGGGGCGAGCAGTACTTC,CASSAGGPTGGEQYF
NA,TRBV27,TRBD2,TRBJ2-7,TGTGCCAGCAGTAACCCTAGCGGGAGTAAGAAGTACTTC,CASSNPSGSKKYF
NA,TRBV18,NA,TRBJ1-1,TGTGCCAGCTCATACAGCATTAGGGGCATGAACACTGAAGCTTTCTTT,CASSYSIRGMNTEAFF
NA,TRBV28,TRBD2,TRBJ2-5,TGTGCCAGCAGTTTCGGGGGGGCGAGGGAGACCCAGTACTTC,CASSFGGARETQYF
NA,TRBV6-5,NA,TRBJ1-4,TGTGCCAGCAGTTCTTGGACCTATTCTAATGAAAAACTGTTTTTT,CASSSWTYSNEKLFF
NA,TRBV5-6,TRBD1,TRBJ1-6,TGTGCCAGCAGCTTGGGGACAGGGATCGGGGCACCCCTCCACTTT,CASSLGTGIGAPLHF
NA,TRBV4-2,NA,TRBJ1-2,TGTGCCAGCAGCCAAGATGCCCCAAGTCCGACACAGGGCTTCTATGGCTACACCTTC,CASSQDAPSPTQGFYGYTF
NA,TRBV29-1,TRBD1,TRBJ2-1,TGCAGCGCCCTGACAGGGGCGATTCGGAATGAGCAGTTCTTC,CSALTGAIRNEQFF
NA,TRBV10-2,TRBD2,TRBJ2-3,TGCGCCAGCAGCACGGGACTAGCATTCGCAGATACGCAGTATTTT,CASSTGLAFADTQYF
NA,TRBV4-1,NA,TRBJ2-2,TGCGCCAGCAGCCAAGATAGTATGGGGGCCGGGGAGCTGTTTTTT,CASSQDSMGAGELFF
NA,TRBV10-1,NA,TRBJ1-1,TGCGCCAGCAGTGATTTTGGGGAGGCCCGGCACACTGAAGCTTTCTTT,CASSDFGEARHTEAFF